This paragraph reports one T cell receptor (beta chain). Its target antigen remains unknown. Base qualities are not recorded, but no much larger clone differs from it by a single base. CDR1 and CDR2 were assigned from the germline V gene (reference sequence) as LGHDT and YNNKEL. Trimming takes 2 bases off V and 4 bases off J; junction bases not matched to a gene: 7. Inclusive of the bounding cysteine and phenylalanine, the CDR3 is 15 residues long. Just CDR3 DNA is preserved here, 45 bases in frame from base 1. Collaborating institutions collected whole blood in K2EDTA tubes following their own protocols. For TCRbeta analysis, collaborator samples were shipped as frozen whole blood, as isolated PBMCs, or as DNA extracted from either sample type. This sample is part of a study of blood T cell repertoires in COVID-19 (dated by TCRdb to 2020 to 2022). At the level of the whole study: Collaborator samples came from the United States, Italy and Spain and covered acute and convalescent phases of COVID-19. The repertoires were made available in a free public database intended to serve as a resource for research on the immune response to SARS-CoV-2. Nearly every sample came with metadata listing a de-identified subject ID, COVID-19 status, age in years and sex. Deeply sampled blood TCRbeta repertoires from subjects exposed to, actively infected with, or recovered from COVID-19 were included in the dataset. Where HLA class I and class II types were available, the types were taken from metadata supplied by the sample provider, not from assay-based typing. The samples were drawn from the first 160 participants of the ongoing ImmuneRACE study and from 950 to 1,500 subjects provided by 6 global collaborators. The material from the prospective study consisted of cDNA or gDNA derived from T cells, B-cell-depleted T cells, or PBMCs.

The research as a whole found: The amount of clinical and demographic metadata varied by source and participant and was provided uncurated.

The immunoSEQ Assay, a bias-controlled multiplex PCR, was used to amplify TCRbeta CDR3 regions from genomic DNA. Processing in the source paper ran as follows. Nucleated cell counts per sample were estimated from amplification of reference gene primers within the assay. To quantify the absolute abundance of each unique TCRbeta CDR3 rearrangement, sequence reads were collapsed and filtered. For each sample, productive Simpson clonality was calculated by taking the square root of Simpson's diversity index across productive rearrangements. This is the immuneACCESS table as TCRdb keeps it, with only in-frame sequences that have V and J called. A part of the clones is gone; compared with another copy, unresolved V genes explain less than half, and the rest is unexplained. The V and J calls and clone size come from that table; D and trimming were worked out from the DNA. Counted in this sample were approximately 74,000 clones; less than 95% of them appeared once. The ten largest account for around 4.9% of the sample.

This clonotype was sampled from a woman in her sixties with active COVID-19. Sequenced sample: peripheral blood. The chain is encoded by TRBV3-1 (or the pseudogene TRBV3-2) joined to TRBJ1-2, and TRBD1 aligns with 7 junction nucleotides. The sequence in DNA is TGTGCCAGCAGCCAAACAACACAGGGGTCCTATGGCTACACCTTC. Translation gives CASSQTTQGSYGYTF.